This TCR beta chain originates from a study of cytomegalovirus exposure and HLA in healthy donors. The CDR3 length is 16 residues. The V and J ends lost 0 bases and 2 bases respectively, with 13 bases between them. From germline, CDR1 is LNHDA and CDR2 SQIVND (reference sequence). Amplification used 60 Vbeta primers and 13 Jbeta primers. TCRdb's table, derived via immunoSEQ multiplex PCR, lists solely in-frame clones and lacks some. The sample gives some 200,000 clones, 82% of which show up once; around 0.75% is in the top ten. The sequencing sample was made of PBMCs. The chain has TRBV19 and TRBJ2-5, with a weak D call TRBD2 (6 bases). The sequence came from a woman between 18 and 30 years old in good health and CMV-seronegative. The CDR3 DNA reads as TGTGCCAGTAGTATAGAAGGGGTGGGACTGCAAGAGACCCAGTACTTC. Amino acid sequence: CASSIEGVGLQETQYF.